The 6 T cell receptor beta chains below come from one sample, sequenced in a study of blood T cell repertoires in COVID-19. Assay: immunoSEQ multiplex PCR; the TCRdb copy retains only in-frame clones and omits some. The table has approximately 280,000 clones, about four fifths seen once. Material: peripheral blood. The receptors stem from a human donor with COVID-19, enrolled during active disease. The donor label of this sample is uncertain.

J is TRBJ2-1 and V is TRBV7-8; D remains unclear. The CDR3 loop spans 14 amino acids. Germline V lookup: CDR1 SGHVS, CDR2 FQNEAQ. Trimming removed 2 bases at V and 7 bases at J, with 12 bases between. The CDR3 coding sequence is TGTGCCAGCAGCTTAAAAGTTGAGAGAAATGAGCAGTTCTTC. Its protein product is CASSLKVERNEQFF.

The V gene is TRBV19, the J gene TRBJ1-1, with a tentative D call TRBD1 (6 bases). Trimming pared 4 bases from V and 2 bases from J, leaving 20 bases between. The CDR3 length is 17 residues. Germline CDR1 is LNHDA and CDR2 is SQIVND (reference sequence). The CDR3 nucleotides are TGTGCCAGTAGTACTGACAGGAGCCGCGAGGTTAACACTGAAGCTTTCTTT. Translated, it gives CASSTDRSREVNTEAFF.

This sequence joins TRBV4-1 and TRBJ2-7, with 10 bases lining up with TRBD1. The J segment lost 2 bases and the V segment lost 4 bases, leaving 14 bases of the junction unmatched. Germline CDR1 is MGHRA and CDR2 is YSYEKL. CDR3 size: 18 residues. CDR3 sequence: CASSRSRLGTGATYEQYF. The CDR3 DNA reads TGCGCCAGCAGCCGGTCCCGGTTAGGGACAGGGGCCACCTACGAGCAGTACTTC.

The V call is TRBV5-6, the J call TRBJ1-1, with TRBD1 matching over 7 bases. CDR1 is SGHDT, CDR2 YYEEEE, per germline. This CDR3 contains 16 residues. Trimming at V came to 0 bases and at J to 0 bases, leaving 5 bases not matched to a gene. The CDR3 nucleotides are TGTGCCAGCAGCTTGGGCACAGGGGCCATGAACACTGAAGCTTTCTTT. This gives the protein CASSLGTGAMNTEAFF.

The CDR3 region has the DNA TGTGCCAGCAGCCGAGAGATAGGACAGGCCCACACTGAAGCTTTCTTT. This translates into CASSREIGQAHTEAFF. This chain connects TRBV5-5 to TRBJ1-1; 7 bases align to TRBD1. Germline V gene data show CDR1 as SGHKS and CDR2 as YYEKEE (reference sequence). Losses at the gene ends were 4 bases for V and 3 bases for J; bases not matched to a gene: 12. The CDR3 is 16 amino acids.

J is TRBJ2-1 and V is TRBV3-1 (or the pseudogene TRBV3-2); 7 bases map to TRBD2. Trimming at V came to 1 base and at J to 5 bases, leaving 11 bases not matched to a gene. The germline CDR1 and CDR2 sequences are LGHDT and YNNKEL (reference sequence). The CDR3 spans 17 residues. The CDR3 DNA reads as TGTGCCAGCAGCCAAGTCCGGCTAGCGGAGGGGCACAATGAGCAGTTCTTC. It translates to CASSQVRLAEGHNEQFF.